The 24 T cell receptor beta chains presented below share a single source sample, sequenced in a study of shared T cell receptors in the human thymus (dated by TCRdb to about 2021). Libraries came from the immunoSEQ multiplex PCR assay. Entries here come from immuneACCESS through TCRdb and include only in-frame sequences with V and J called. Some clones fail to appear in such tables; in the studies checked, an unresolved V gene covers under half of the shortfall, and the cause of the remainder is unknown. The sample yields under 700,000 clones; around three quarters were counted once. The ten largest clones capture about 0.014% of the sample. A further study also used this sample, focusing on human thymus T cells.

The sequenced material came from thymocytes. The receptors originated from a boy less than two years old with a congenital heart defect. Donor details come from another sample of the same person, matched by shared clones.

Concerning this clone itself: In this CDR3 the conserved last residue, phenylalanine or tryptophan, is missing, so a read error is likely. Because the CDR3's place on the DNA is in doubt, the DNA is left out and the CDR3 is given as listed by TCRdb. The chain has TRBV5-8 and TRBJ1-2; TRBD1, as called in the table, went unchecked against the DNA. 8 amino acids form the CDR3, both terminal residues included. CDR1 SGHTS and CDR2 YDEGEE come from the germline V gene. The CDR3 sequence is CASSKGTA.

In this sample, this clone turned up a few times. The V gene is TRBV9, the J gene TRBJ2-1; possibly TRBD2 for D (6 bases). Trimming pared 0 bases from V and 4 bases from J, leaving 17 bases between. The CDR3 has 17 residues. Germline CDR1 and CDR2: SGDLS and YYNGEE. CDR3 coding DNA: TGTGCCAGCAGCGTAGAGGGACTCCCTGGACGGTACAATGAGCAGTTCTTC. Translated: CASSVEGLPGRYNEQFF.

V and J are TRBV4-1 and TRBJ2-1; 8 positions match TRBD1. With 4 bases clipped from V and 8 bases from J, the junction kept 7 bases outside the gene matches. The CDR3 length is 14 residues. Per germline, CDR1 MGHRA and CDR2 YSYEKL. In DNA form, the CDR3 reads TGCGCCAGCAGCCGTACAGGGGGGCGCGATGAGCAGTTCTTC. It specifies CASSRTGGRDEQFF.

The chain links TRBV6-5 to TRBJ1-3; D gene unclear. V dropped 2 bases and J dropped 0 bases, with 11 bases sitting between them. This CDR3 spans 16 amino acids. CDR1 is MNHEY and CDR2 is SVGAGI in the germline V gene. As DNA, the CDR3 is TGTGCCAGCAGTTACCGCCCGGGTCTCTCTGGAAACACCATATATTTT. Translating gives CASSYRPGLSGNTIYF.

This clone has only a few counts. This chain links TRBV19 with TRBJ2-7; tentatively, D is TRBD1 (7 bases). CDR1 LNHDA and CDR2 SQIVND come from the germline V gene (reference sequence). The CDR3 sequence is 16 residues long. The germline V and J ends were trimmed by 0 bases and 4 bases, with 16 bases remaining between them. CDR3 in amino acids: CASSIESNRGGYEQYF. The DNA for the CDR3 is TGTGCCAGTAGTATAGAGTCTAACAGGGGAGGTTACGAGCAGTACTTC.

This CDR3 reads CASSPPCRRYNEQFF. For the CDR3, the DNA is TGTGCCAGCAGCCCCCCATGTAGGAGGTACAATGAGCAGTTCTTC. J is TRBJ2-1 and V is TRBV11-2; D perhaps matches TRBD2 (5 bases). Deletions cut 5 bases from V and 4 bases from J, with 15 bases between. Germline CDR1 reads SGHAT; CDR2 reads FQNNGV. This CDR3 has 15 residues.

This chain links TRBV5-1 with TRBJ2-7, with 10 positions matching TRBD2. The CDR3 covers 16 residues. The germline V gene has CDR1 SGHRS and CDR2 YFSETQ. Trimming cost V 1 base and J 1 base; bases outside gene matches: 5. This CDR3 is CASSLRLAGVSYEQYF. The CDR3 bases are TGCGCCAGCAGCTTGAGGCTAGCGGGAGTTTCCTACGAGCAGTACTTC.

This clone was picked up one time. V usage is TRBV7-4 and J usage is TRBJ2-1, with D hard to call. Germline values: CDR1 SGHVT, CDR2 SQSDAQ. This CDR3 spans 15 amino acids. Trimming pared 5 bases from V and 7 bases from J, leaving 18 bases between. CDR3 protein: CASSPPTSAGNEQFF. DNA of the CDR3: TGTGCCAGCAGCCCCCCCACGAGCGCCGGGAATGAGCAGTTCTTC.

The CDR3 spells CASRLRQGASEQYF. The CDR3 bases are TGCGCCAGCAGGCTACGGCAGGGGGCGAGCGAGCAGTACTTC. The V and J genes are TRBV5-1 and TRBJ2-7; 8 bases fit TRBD1. This CDR3 spans 14 amino acids. The germline V gene encodes CDR1 SGHRS and CDR2 YFSETQ. Trimming took 5 bases from V and 6 from J; bases not matched to a gene: 10.

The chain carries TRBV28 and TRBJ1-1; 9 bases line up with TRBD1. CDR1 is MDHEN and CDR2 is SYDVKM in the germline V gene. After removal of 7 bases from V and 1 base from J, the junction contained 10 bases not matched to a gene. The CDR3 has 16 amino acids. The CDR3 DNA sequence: TGTGCCAGCACAACTGGGGGGGACAGGGAGAACACTGAAGCTTTCTTT. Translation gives CASTTGGDRENTEAFF.

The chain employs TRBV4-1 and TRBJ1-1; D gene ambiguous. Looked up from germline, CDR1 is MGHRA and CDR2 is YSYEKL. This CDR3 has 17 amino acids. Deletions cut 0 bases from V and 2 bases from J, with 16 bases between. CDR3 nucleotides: TGCGCCAGCAGCCAAGATCCCCCTTACAATTCTAACACTGAAGCTTTCTTT. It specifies CASSQDPPYNSNTEAFF.

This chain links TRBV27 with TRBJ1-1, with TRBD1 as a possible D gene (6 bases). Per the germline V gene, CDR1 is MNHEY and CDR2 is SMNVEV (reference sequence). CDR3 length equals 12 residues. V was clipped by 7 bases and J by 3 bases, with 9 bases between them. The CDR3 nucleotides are TGTGCCAGCAAGGGGGGGGACACTGAAGCTTTCTTT. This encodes CASKGGDTEAFF.

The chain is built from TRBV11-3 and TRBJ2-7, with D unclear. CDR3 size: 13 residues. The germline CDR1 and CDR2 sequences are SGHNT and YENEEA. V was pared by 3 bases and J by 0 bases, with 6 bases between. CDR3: CASSLRSSYEQYF. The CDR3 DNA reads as TGTGCCAGCAGCTTGAGGAGCTCCTACGAGCAGTACTTC.

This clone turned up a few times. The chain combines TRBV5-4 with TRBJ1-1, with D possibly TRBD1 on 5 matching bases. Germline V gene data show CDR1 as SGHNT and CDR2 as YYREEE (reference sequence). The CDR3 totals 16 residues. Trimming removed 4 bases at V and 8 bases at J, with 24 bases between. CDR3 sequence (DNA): TGTGCCAGCAGCGCACACCACAGGCCACGACCGCCGGAAGCTTTCTTT. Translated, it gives CASSAHHRPRPPEAFF.

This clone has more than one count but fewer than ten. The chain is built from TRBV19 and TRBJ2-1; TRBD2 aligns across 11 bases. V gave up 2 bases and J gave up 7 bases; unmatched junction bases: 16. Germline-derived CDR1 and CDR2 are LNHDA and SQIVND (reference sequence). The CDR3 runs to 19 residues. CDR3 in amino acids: CASSIRTASGRLEVNEQFF. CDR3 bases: TGTGCCAGTAGTATAAGGACGGCTAGCGGGAGGCTAGAAGTGAATGAGCAGTTCTTC.

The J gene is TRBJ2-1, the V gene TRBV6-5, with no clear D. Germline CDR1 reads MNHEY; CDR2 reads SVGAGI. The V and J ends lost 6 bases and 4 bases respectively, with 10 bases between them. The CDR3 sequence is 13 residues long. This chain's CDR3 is CASSPMRYNEQFF. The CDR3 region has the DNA TGTGCCAGCAGCCCCATGCGGTACAATGAGCAGTTCTTC.

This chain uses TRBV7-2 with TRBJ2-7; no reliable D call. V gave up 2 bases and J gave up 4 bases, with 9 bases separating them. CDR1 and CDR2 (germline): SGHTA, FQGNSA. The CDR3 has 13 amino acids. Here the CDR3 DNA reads TGTGCCAGCAGCTTAACTACCGCATACGAGCAGTACTTC. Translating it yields CASSLTTAYEQYF.

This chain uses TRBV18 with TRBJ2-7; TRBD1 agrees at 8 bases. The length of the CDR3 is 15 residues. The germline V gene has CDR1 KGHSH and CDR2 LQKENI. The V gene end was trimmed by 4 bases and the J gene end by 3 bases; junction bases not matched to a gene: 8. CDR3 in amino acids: CASSHLRDRFYEQYF. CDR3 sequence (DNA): TGTGCCAGCTCACACCTCCGGGACAGGTTCTACGAGCAGTACTTC. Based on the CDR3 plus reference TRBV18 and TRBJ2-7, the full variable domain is NAGVMQNPRHLVRRRGQEARLRCSPMKGHSHVYWYRQLPEEGLKFMVYLQKENIIDESGMPKERFSAEFPKEGPSILRIQQVVRGDSAAYFCASSHLRDRFYEQYFGPGTRLTVT.

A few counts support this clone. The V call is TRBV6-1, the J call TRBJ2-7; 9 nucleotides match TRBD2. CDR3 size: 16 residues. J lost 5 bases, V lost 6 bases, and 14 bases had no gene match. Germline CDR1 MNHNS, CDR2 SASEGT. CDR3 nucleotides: TGTGCCAGCAGCGAACTAACGAGCGGGAGGTTCAACGAGCAGTACTTC. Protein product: CASSELTSGRFNEQYF.

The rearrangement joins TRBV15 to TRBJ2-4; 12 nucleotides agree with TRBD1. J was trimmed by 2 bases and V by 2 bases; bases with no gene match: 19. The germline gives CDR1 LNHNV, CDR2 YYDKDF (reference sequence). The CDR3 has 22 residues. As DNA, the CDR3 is TGTGCCACCAGCAGACCGCCACGCGTCCCGGGACAGGGGGCTGTGACCAAAAACATTCAGTACTTC. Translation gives CATSRPPRVPGQGAVTKNIQYF.

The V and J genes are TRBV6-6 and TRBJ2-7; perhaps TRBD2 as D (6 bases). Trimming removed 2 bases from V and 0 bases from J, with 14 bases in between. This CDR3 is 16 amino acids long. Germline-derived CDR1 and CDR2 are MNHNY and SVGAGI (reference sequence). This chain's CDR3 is CASSYKGGTPSYEQYF. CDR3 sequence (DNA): TGTGCCAGCAGTTACAAGGGCGGGACCCCCTCCTACGAGCAGTACTTC.

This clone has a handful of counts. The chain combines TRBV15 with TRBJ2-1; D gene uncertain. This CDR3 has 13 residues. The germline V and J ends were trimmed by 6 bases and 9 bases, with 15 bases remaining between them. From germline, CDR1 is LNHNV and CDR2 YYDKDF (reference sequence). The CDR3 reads CATSHKQLREQFF. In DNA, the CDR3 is TGTGCCACCAGTCACAAACAGCTTCGTGAGCAGTTCTTC. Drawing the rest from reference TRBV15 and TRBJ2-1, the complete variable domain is DAMVIQNPRYQVTQFGKPVTLSCSQTLNHNVMYWYQQKSSQAPKLLFHYYDKDFNNEADTPDNFQSRRPNTSFCFLDIRSPGLGDTAMYLCATSHKQLREQFFGPGTRLTVL.

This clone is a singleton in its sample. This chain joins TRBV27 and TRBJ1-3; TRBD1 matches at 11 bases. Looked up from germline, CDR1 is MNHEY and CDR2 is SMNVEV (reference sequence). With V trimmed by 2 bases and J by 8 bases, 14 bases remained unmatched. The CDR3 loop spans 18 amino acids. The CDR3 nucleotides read TGTGCCAGCAGTTTAAATGGCTTCGGGACAGGGGGATTGGACACCATATATTTT. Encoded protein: CASSLNGFGTGGLDTIYF.

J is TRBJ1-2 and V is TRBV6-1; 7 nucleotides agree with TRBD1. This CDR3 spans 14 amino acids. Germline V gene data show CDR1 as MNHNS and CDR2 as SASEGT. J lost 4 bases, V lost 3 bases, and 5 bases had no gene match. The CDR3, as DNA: TGTGCCAGCAGTGACTTGTGGGACAGCTATGGCTACACCTTC. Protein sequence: CASSDLWDSYGYTF.